Presented here are 27 T cell receptor beta chains from one specimen sequenced in a study of blood T cell repertoires in COVID-19. The assay was immunoSEQ multiplex PCR, and TCRdb's table has in-frame clones only and misses some. The sample comprises 200,000 to 250,000 clones, around nine tenths of which are singletons, and under 15% rests with the top ten. The sequenced sample consisted of PBMCs or T cells enriched from blood (not recorded which). Source of these receptors: a woman aged 50 to 65 with acute COVID-19.

The V call is TRBV10-3, the J call TRBJ2-7; 13 nucleotides agree with TRBD2. The CDR3 runs to 15 residues. V lost 3 bases, J lost 6 bases, and 5 bases stayed unmatched. CDR1 is ENHRY, CDR2 SYGVKD, per germline. The CDR3 here is CAISEGTSGNREQYF. DNA for the CDR3: TGTGCCATCAGTGAAGGGACTAGCGGGAATCGCGAGCAGTACTTC.

The chain recombines TRBV10-3 with TRBJ1-1; 7 bases are shared with TRBD1. Trimming removed 10 bases from V and 4 bases from J; junction bases left unmatched: 6. Germline V CDR1 and CDR2: ENHRY, SYGVKD. The CDR3 covers 12 residues. The CDR3 nucleotides read TGTGCCACCCAGACAGGGCTCACTGAAGCTTTCTTT. It codes for CATQTGLTEAFF.

The chain links TRBV18 to TRBJ1-6; 7 nucleotides agree with TRBD1. The germline V gene encodes CDR1 KGHSH and CDR2 LQKENI. The CDR3 has 15 amino acids. Trimming cost V 4 bases and J 5 bases; bases outside gene matches: 5. The CDR3 loop is CASSLNDRDNSPLHF. Here the CDR3 DNA reads TGTGCCAGCTCACTCAACGACAGGGATAATTCACCCCTCCACTTT.

V usage is TRBV16 and J usage is TRBJ2-7; 9 bases align to TRBD1. The CDR3 runs to 13 residues. Germline V gives CDR1 KGHSY, CDR2 FQNENV. V lost 3 bases and J lost 6; bases outside the gene matches: 3. For the CDR3, the DNA is TGTGCCAGCAGCCAGGGACAGGGTGCCGAGCAGTACTTC. This sequence encodes CASSQGQGAEQYF.

The rearrangement uses TRBV7-8 and TRBJ1-3; possible D gene TRBD1, 6 bases. Trimming removed 3 bases from V and 0 bases from J, with 18 bases in between. The CDR3 is made up of 18 amino acids. CDR1 is SGHVS, CDR2 FQNEAQ, per germline. CDR3 sequence reads: CASSFTPDRRRSGNTIYF. CDR3 in DNA: TGTGCCAGCAGCTTCACTCCTGACAGGCGCCGCTCTGGAAACACCATATATTTT. Combining the CDR3 with reference TRBV7-8 and TRBJ1-3 gives the whole variable domain GAGVSQSPRYKVAKRGQDVALRCDPISGHVSLFWYQQALGQGPEFLTYFQNEAQLDKSGLPSDRFFAERPEGSVSTLKIQRTQQEDSAVYLCASSFTPDRRRSGNTIYFGEGSWLTVV.

The V gene is TRBV7-9, the J gene TRBJ1-2; D not certain. This CDR3 contains 17 residues. Germline-derived CDR1 and CDR2 are SEHNR and FQNEAQ (reference sequence). With 1 base removed from V and 4 bases from J, the gap between germline ends came to 19 bases. The CDR3 DNA reads as TGTGCCAGCAGCTTAGTAGAGTGGAGAGGCGCCAGCTATGGCTACACCTTC. This sequence encodes CASSLVEWRGASYGYTF.

This clone was found a few times. This chain links TRBV28 with TRBJ2-7; 7 nucleotides align to TRBD1. Germline loops: CDR1 MDHEN, CDR2 SYDVKM. The ends lost 3 bases at V and 2 bases at J; junction bases unmatched: 10. The CDR3 runs 16 residues. CDR3 DNA: TGTGCCAGCAGTTTCCCGCCCTTAGGACAGGCCTACGAGCAGTACTTC. This sequence encodes CASSFPPLGQAYEQYF.

The chain employs TRBV6-2 or TRBV6-3 and TRBJ1-5; 9 bases align to TRBD1. CDR3 length: 15 amino acids. Germline V gene data show CDR1 as MNHEY and CDR2 as SVGEGT. V lost 6 bases, J lost 2 bases, and 5 bases stayed unmatched. The CDR3 DNA sequence: TGTGCCAGCAGCGTAACAGGGGGCGGCAATCAGCCCCAGCATTTT. It is translated as CASSVTGGGNQPQHF.

The chain uses TRBV27 and TRBJ1-2; 12 bases fit TRBD1. Trimming cost V 5 bases and J 2 bases; bases outside gene matches: 15. The CDR3 consists of 19 residues. CDR1 is MNHEY, CDR2 SMNVEV, per germline (reference sequence). The CDR3 sequence is CASSPSPGQGAPRNYGYTF. The CDR3 DNA follows: TGTGCCAGCAGTCCCTCCCCGGGACAGGGGGCCCCACGGAACTATGGCTACACCTTC.

The table lists this clone with a count of one. The chain uses TRBV2 and TRBJ1-4; the D gene is possibly TRBD1 (5 bases). In germline, CDR1 is SNHLY, CDR2 FYNNEI. CDR3 size: 14 residues. V lost 1 base and J 8 bases, leaving 11 bases between the germline ends. CDR3 bases: TGTGCCAGCAGTGAAGTTCAGGGTGGAGAAAAACTGTTTTTT. As protein: CASSEVQGGEKLFF. Full variable domain (remainder filled in from reference TRBV2 and TRBJ1-4): EPEVTQTPSHQVTQMGQEVILRCVPISNHLYFYWYRQILGQKVEFLVSFYNNEISEKSEIFDDQFSVERPDGSNFTLKIRSTKLEDSAMYFCASSEVQGGEKLFFGSGTQLSVL.

CDR3 loop: CASRGGWKDTQYF. DNA for the CDR3: TGTGCCAGCAGGGGGGGGTGGAAAGATACGCAGTATTTT. The chain carries TRBV2 and TRBJ2-3; TRBD2 matches 7 bases. The CDR3 runs 13 residues. With V trimmed by 6 bases and J by 5 bases, 5 bases remained unmatched. The germline CDR1 and CDR2 sequences are SNHLY and FYNNEI.

The chain links TRBV15 to TRBJ2-7, with a possible D match to TRBD1 (5 bases). The V gene lost 0 bases and the J gene lost 2 bases, with 11 bases spanning the gap. CDR1 is LNHNV and CDR2 is YYDKDF in the germline V gene (reference sequence). The CDR3 loop spans 15 amino acids. CDR3 sequence reads: CATSREPTATYEQYF. The CDR3 coding sequence is TGTGCCACCAGCAGAGAACCGACAGCCACCTACGAGCAGTACTTC.

The J gene is TRBJ2-3, the V gene TRBV28; 9 bases match TRBD2. Germline CDR1 reads MDHEN; CDR2 reads SYDVKM. CDR3 size: 16 residues. J lost 3 bases, V lost 3 bases, and 7 bases had no gene match. In DNA, the CDR3 is TGTGCCAGCAGTTTTCTAGCGGGAAAGGTGACAGATACGCAGTATTTT. Its protein is CASSFLAGKVTDTQYF.

The V and J genes are TRBV5-1 and TRBJ1-1, with a weak D call TRBD1 (6 bases). Trimming cost V 6 bases and J 1 base, with 16 bases left between them. The CDR3 consists of 15 residues. Germline V CDR1 and CDR2: SGHRS, YFSETQ. The CDR3 spells CASNPLGAENTEAFF. The CDR3 DNA sequence: TGCGCCAGCAACCCCTTGGGGGCAGAGAACACTGAAGCTTTCTTT.

The J gene is TRBJ1-2, the V gene TRBV19; TRBD1 agrees at 8 bases. CDR1 is LNHDA and CDR2 is SQIVND in the germline V gene (reference sequence). The CDR3 covers 15 residues. V lost 10 bases and J lost 7; bases outside the gene matches: 17. DNA for the CDR3: TGTGCCACGGCCTTATCCGGGACAGGACGATCTGGCTACACCTTC. It specifies CATALSGTGRSGYTF.

This clone was found a few times. This chain links TRBV19 with TRBJ2-7; 11 nucleotides match TRBD2. V gave up 6 bases and J gave up 3 bases; unmatched junction bases: 4. In germline, CDR1 is LNHDA, CDR2 SQIVND (reference sequence). This CDR3 is 14 amino acids long. The CDR3 sequence: CASSSGTSGYEQYF. The CDR3 DNA follows: TGTGCCAGTAGCTCCGGGACTAGCGGCTACGAGCAGTACTTC.

The chain carries TRBV11-3 and TRBJ2-5; 8 bases match TRBD1. The J segment lost 3 bases and the V segment lost 5 bases, leaving 8 bases of the junction unmatched. This CDR3 is built from 15 residues. The germline CDR1 and CDR2 sequences are SGHNT and YENEEA. The CDR3 nucleotides are TGTGCCAGCAGCCGAAGGACAGGGTTCGAAGAGACCCAGTACTTC. Amino acid sequence: CASSRRTGFEETQYF.

V usage is TRBV4-2 and J usage is TRBJ2-7, with 10 positions matching TRBD1. Germline V gene sequence: CDR1 LGHNA, CDR2 YNFKEQ. The V and J ends lost 7 bases and 6 bases, in that order; junction bases with no gene match: 9. CDR3 length: 14 amino acids. This CDR3 reads CASNYGDRGSEQYF. In DNA, the CDR3 is TGTGCCAGCAACTACGGGGACAGGGGCTCCGAGCAGTACTTC.

V usage is TRBV9 and J usage is TRBJ2-1, with 12 nucleotides matching TRBD2. CDR1 and CDR2 (germline): SGDLS, YYNGEE. This CDR3 comprises 21 residues. Trimming at V came to 2 bases and at J to 7 bases, leaving 22 bases not matched to a gene. The DNA for the CDR3 is TGTGCCAGCAGCGTGCCAAGAGGGGCTAGCGGGAGGGCCAGTTCGAGAAATGAGCAGTTCTTC. It translates to CASSVPRGASGRASSRNEQFF.

This rearrangement joins TRBV5-6 to TRBJ1-3, with TRBD1 as a possible D gene (6 bases). The CDR3 contains 13 residues. Trimming took off 2 bases at V and 4 bases at J, with 7 bases between the two ends. Germline V gene lookup returns CDR1 SGHDT and CDR2 YYEEEE. CDR3 loop: CASSLGQGNTIYF. The DNA for the CDR3 is TGTGCCAGCAGCTTAGGACAGGGAAACACCATATATTTT.

The chain carries TRBV27 and TRBJ1-6; 7 bases line up with TRBD1. Germline CDR1 reads MNHEY; CDR2 reads SMNVEV (reference sequence). J gave up 7 bases and V 5 bases, and 11 bases lay outside the gene matches. This CDR3 region has 16 residues. CDR3 sequence (DNA): TGTGCCAGCAGTCATTCCGGGACAGCCAACAATTCACCCCTCCACTTT. It is translated as CASSHSGTANNSPLHF.

The chain recombines TRBV20-1 with TRBJ2-7; 7 nucleotides agree with TRBD2. J was trimmed by 5 bases and V by 3 bases; bases with no gene match: 10. Germline lookup yields CDR1 DFQATT and CDR2 SNEGSKA (reference sequence). CDR3 size: 14 residues. The CDR3 spells CSASGFSGLDEQYF. The DNA of the CDR3 is TGCAGTGCTAGTGGTTTTAGCGGGCTTGACGAGCAGTACTTC.

The V call is TRBV30, the J call TRBJ2-7, with D possibly matching TRBD2 (5 bases). The germline gives CDR1 GTSNPN, CDR2 SVGIG (reference sequence). V was shortened by 2 bases and J by 0 bases, with 8 bases between the two germline ends. The length of the CDR3 is 13 residues. In nucleotides, the CDR3 is TGTGCCTGGAGTCGAGGGTTCTCCTACGAGCAGTACTTC. Protein sequence: CAWSRGFSYEQYF.

The chain carries TRBV27 and TRBJ1-2; D perhaps matches TRBD1 (6 bases). This CDR3 spans 15 amino acids. Trimming took off 0 bases at V and 3 bases at J, with 11 bases between the two ends. Germline lookup yields CDR1 MNHEY and CDR2 SMNVEV (reference sequence). CDR3 DNA: TGTGCCAGCAGTTTATCGTGGGGGCCTGACTATGGCTACACCTTC. Translated: CASSLSWGPDYGYTF.

The chain uses TRBV27 and TRBJ1-2; 7 nucleotides agree with TRBD1. After removal of 6 bases from V and 6 bases from J, the junction contained 13 bases not matched to a gene. Germline V gene lookup returns CDR1 MNHEY and CDR2 SMNVEV (reference sequence). This CDR3 has 15 amino acids. As DNA, the CDR3 is TGTGCCAGCAGCCTGAGAGGGGGCGGGGTGGATGGCTACACCTTC. Translation: CASSLRGGGVDGYTF.

This chain joins TRBV4-1 and TRBJ2-1; 13 bases match TRBD2. Germline-derived CDR1 and CDR2 are MGHRA and YSYEKL. There are 16 residues in the CDR3. The V gene end was trimmed by 2 bases and the J gene end by 9 bases; junction bases not matched to a gene: 7. The CDR3 is CASSQPGLAGVLEQFF. CDR3 bases: TGCGCCAGCAGCCAACCTGGACTAGCGGGAGTTCTTGAGCAGTTCTTC.

The CDR3 loop reads CASSYAEEQFF. CDR3 sequence (DNA): TGTGCCAGCAGTTACGCGGAGGAGCAGTTCTTC. The rearrangement joins TRBV6-5 to TRBJ2-1; D is unclear. The CDR3 contains 11 residues. Germline V gives CDR1 MNHEY, CDR2 SVGAGI. The ends were cut back, 2 bases at V and 10 bases at J, with 6 bases in the middle.